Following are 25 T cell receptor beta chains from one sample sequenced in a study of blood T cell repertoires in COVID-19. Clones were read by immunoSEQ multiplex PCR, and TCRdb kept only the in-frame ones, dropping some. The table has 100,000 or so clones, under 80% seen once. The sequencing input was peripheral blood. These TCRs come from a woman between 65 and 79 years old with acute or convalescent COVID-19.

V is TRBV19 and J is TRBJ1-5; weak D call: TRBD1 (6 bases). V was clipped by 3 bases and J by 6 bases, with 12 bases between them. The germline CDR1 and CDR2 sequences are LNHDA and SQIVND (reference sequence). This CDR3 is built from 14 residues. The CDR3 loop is CASSIQGFSQPQHF. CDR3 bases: TGTGCCAGTAGTATCCAGGGGTTCTCTCAGCCCCAGCATTTT.

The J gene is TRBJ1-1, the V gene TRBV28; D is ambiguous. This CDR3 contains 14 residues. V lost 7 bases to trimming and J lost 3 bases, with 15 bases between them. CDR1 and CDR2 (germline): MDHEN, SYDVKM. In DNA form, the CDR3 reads TGTGCCAGCAAACAGAGGACTCCATACACTGAAGCTTTCTTT. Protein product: CASKQRTPYTEAFF.

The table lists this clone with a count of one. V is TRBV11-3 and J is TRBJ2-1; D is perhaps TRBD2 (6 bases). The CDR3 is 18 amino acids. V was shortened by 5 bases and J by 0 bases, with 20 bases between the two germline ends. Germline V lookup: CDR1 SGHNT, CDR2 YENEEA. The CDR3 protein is CASSEAGLGKSSYNEQFF. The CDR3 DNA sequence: TGTGCCAGCAGCGAGGCGGGGTTAGGAAAGAGCTCCTACAATGAGCAGTTCTTC.

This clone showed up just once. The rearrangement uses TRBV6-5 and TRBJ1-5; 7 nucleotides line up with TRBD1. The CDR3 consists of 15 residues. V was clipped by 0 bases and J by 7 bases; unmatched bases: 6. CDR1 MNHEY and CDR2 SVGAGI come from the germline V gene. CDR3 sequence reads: CASSYSYRGGQPQHF. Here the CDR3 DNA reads TGTGCCAGCAGTTACTCGTACAGGGGTGGACAGCCCCAGCATTTT.

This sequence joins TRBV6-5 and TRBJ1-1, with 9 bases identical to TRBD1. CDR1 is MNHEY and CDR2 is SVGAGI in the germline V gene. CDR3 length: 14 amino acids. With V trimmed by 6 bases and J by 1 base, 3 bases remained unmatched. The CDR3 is CASRRTGANTEAFF. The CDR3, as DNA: TGTGCCAGCAGGAGGACAGGGGCGAACACTGAAGCTTTCTTT.

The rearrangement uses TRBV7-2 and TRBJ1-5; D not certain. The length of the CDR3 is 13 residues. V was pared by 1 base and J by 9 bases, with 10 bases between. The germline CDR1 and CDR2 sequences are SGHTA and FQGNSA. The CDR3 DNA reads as TGTGCCAGCAGCTTAGAGCGGGGAGCGCCCCAGCATTTT. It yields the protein CASSLERGAPQHF.

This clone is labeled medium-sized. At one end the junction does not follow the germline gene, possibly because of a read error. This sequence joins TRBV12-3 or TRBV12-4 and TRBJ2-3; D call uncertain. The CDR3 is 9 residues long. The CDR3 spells CPGTDTQYF. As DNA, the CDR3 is TGCCCCGGGACAGATACGCAGTATTTT.

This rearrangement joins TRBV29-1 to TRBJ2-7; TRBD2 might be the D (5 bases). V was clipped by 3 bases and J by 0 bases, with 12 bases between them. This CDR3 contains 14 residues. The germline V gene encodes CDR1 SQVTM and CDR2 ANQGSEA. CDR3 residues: CSVESTGSSYEQYF. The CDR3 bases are TGCAGCGTTGAGTCTACGGGGAGCTCCTACGAGCAGTACTTC.

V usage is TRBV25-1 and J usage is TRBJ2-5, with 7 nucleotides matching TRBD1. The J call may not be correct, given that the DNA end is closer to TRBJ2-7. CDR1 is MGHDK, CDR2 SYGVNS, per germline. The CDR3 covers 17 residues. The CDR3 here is CASSASRGGLGGFEQYF. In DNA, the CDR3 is TGTGCCAGCAGTGCCTCACGAGGGGGCCTGGGCGGCTTCGAGCAGTACTTC.

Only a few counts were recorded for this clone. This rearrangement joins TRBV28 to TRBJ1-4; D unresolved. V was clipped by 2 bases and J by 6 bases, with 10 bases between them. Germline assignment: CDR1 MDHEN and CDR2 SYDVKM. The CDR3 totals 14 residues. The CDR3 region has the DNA TGTGCCAGCAGTTTAATCAGGAGGGATGAAAAACTGTTTTTT. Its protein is CASSLIRRDEKLFF.

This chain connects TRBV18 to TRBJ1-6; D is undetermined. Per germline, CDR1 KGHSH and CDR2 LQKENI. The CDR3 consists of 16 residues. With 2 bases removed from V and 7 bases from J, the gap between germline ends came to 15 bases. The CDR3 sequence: CASSPGLRTANSPLHF. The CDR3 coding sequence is TGTGCCAGCTCACCAGGACTTAGGACGGCCAATTCACCCCTCCACTTT.

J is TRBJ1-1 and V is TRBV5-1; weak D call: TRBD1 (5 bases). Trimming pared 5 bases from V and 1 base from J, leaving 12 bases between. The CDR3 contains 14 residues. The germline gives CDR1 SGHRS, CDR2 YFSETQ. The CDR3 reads CASSLIQGNTEAFF. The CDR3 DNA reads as TGCGCCAGCAGTCTAATCCAGGGGAACACTGAAGCTTTCTTT. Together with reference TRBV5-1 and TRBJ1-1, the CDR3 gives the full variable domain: KAGVTQTPRYLIKTRGQQVTLSCSPISGHRSVSWYQQTPGQGLQFLFEYFSETQRNKGNFPGRFSGRQFSNSRSEMNVSTLELGDSALYLCASSLIQGNTEAFFGQGTRLTVV.

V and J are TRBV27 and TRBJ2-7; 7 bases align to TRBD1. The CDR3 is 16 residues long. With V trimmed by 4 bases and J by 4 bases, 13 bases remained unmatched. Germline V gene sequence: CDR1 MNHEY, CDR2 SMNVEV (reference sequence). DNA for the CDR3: TGTGCCAGCAGTTCCCCGACAGGGTATAGGCCTTACGAGCAGTACTTC. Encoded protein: CASSSPTGYRPYEQYF.

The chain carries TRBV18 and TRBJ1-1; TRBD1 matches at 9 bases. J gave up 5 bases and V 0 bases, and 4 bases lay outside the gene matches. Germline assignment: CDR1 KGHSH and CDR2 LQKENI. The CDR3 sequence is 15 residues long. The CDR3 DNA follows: TGTGCCAGCTCACCACCGAGAGGACAGGGGACTGAAGCTTTCTTT. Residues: CASSPPRGQGTEAFF.

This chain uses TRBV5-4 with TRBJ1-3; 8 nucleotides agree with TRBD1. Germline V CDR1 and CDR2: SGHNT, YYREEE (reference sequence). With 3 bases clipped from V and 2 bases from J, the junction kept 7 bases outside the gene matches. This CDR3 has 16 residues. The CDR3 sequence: CASSSGQGGTGNTIYF. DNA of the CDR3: TGTGCCAGCAGCTCCGGACAGGGAGGAACTGGAAACACCATATATTTT. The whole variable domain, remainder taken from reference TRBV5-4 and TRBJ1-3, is ETGVTQSPTHLIKTRGQQVTLRCSSQSGHNTVSWYQQALGQGPQFIFQYYREEENGRGNFPPRFSGLQFPNYSSELNVNALELDDSALYLCASSSGQGGTGNTIYFGEGSWLTVV.

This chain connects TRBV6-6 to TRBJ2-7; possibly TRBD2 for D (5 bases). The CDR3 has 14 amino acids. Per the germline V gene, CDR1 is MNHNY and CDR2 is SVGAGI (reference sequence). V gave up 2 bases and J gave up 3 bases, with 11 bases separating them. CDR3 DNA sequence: TGTGCCAGCAGTTACCCCGGAGGAATCTACGAGCAGTACTTC. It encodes CASSYPGGIYEQYF.

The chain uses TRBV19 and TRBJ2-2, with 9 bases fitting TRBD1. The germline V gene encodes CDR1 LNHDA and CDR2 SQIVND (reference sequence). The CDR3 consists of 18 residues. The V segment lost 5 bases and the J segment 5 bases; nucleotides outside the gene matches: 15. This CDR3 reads CASSPSRGTGTRTGELFF. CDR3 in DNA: TGTGCCAGTAGTCCGTCGCGGGGGACAGGGACAAGGACCGGGGAGCTGTTTTTT.

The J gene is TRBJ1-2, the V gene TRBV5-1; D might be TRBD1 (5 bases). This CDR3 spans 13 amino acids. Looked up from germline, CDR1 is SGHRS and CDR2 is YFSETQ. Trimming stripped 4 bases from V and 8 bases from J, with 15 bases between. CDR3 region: CASSPDGGVGYTF. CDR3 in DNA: TGCGCCAGCAGCCCAGACGGGGGGGTGGGCTACACCTTC.

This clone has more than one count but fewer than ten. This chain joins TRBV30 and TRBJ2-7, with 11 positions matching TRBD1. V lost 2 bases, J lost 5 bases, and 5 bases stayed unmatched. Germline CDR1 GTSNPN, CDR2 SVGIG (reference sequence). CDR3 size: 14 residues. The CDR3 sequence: CAWSKGQGAHEQYF. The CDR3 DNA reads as TGTGCCTGGAGTAAAGGACAGGGGGCCCACGAGCAGTACTTC.

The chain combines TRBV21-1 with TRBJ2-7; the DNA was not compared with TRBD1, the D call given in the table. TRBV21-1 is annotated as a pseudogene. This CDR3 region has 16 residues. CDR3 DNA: TGTGCCAGCAGCAAAGTGACAGGGGCGTTCTCCTACGAGCAGTACTTC. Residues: CASSKVTGAFSYEQYF.

The CDR3 protein is CASLPGRGDNGETQYF. CDR3 coding DNA: TGTGCTAGTCTACCGGGGCGGGGGGACAACGGGGAGACCCAGTACTTC. V gene TRBV12-5 combines with J gene TRBJ2-5; 8 bases align to TRBD2. The CDR3 totals 16 residues. The V segment lost 8 bases and the J segment 5 bases; nucleotides outside the gene matches: 16. CDR1 and CDR2 (germline): LGHNT, FRNRAP. Using reference TRBV12-5 and TRBJ2-5 for the parts outside the CDR3, the full variable domain is DARVTQTPRHKVTEMGQEVTMRCQPILGHNTVFWYRQTMMQGLELLAYFRNRAPLDDSGMPKDRFSAEMPDATLATLKIQPSEPRDSAVYFCASLPGRGDNGETQYFGPGTRLLVL.

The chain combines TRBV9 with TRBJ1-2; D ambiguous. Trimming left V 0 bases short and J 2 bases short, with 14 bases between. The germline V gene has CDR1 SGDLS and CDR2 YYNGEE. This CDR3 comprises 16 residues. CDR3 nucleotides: TGTGCCAGCAGCGTAGCTCCGAGTCACCGGAACTATGGCTACACCTTC. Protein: CASSVAPSHRNYGYTF.

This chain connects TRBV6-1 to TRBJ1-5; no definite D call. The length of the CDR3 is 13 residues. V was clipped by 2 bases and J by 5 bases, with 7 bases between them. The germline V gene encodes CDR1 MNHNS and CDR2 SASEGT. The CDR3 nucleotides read TGTGCCAGCAGTGAAAACGGGGATCAGCCCCAGCATTTT. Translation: CASSENGDQPQHF.

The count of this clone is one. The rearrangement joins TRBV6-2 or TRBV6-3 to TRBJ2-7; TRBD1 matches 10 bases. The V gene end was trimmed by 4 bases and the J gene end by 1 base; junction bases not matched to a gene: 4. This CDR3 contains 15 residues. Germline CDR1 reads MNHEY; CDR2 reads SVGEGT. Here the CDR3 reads CASSSDRGHSYEQYF. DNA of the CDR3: TGTGCCAGCAGTTCTGACAGGGGGCATTCCTACGAGCAGTACTTC.

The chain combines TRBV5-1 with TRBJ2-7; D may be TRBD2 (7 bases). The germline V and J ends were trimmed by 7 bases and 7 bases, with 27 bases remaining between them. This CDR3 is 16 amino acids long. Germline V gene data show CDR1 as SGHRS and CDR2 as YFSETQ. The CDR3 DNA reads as TGCGCCAGCTTTAGCCTTTGGGGGGGCCGGGGGTGGGAGCAGTACTTC. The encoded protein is CASFSLWGGRGWEQYF.